One sample yielded the 2 T cell receptor beta chains listed below, sequenced in a study of blood T cells in healthy people across ages. Together with a sample-barcoded 5' primer, a J-beta primer mix was included in a second PCR lasting about 7 to 12 cycles. TCRdb recomputed calls from the 5' RACE reads with MiXCR, one row per CDR3 protein. The repertoire holds more than 750,000 distinct CDR3 sequences, with almost 30% as singletons. These same records also appear under a second study, on T cells of mothers and their children.

Material for sequencing was blood. These receptors were taken from a woman aged 40-49 years in good health.

In its sample, this clonotype was seen many times. V is TRBV29-1 and J is TRBJ1-1; TRBD1 aligns across 7 bases. The V gene end was trimmed by 4 bases and the J gene end by 2 bases; junction bases not matched to a gene: 1. Germline V gene sequence: CDR1 SQVTM, CDR2 ANQGSEA. CDR3 length equals 12 residues. In DNA form, the CDR3 reads TGCAGCGTTGGACAGGGCAACACTGAAGCTTTCTTT. This sequence encodes CSVGQGNTEAFF.

The chain employs TRBV29-1 and TRBJ2-5; possibly TRBD1 or TRBD2 for D (5 bases each). V shed 7 bases and J shed 2 bases, with 11 bases lying between them. The CDR3 runs to 12 residues. Germline V gene sequence: CDR1 SQVTM, CDR2 ANQGSEA. The CDR3 DNA is TGCAGCGGGGGACGCCCACAAGAGACCCAGTACTTC. Encoded protein: CSGGRPQETQYF.